The entry below describes one T cell receptor (beta chain). The target antigen is unknown. The data stem from a study of cytomegalovirus exposure and HLA in healthy donors. Study results and limitations: 87-base-pair reads could not separate some V segments, including TRBV6-2 and TRBV6-3.

This CDR3 region has 13 residues. With 0 bases removed from V and 2 bases from J, the gap between germline ends came to 7 bases. Looked up from germline, CDR1 is GTSNPN and CDR2 is SVGIG (reference sequence). With 60 Vbeta and 13 Jbeta primers, the PCR was carried out. Libraries were prepared by immunoSEQ multiplex PCR; TCRdb keeps only in-frame clonotypes and omits some of them. The table has about 190,000 clones, roughly four fifths seen once; the top ten hold over 2%. Sequenced material: PBMCs. The rearrangement joins TRBV30 to TRBJ1-1; perhaps TRBD1 as D (5 bases). This TCR was sampled from a woman aged 30 to 39 in good health and CMV-seropositive. For the CDR3, the DNA is TGTGCCTGGAGTGTACAGGAAAACACTGAAGCTTTCTTT. This translates into CAWSVQENTEAFF.